Listed below are T cell receptor beta chains from one sample, sequenced in a study of T-cell reconstitution after alpha-beta-depleted transplantation in children. MiXCR was run by TCRdb on the PCR reads, yielding one entry per CDR3 protein. Of hundreds of thousands of distinct CDR3 sequences detected, approximately 15% appear once; the ten largest clones hold approximately 5%. The sequencing here drew on PBMCs, mostly from graft donor cells, taken 360 days after TCRalphabeta/CD19-depleted stem cell transplant. The origin of the receptors is a male patient under 18 who had a stem cell transplant for acute lymphoblastic leukemia, so the T cells may come from the graft donor. Each CDR3 is given with its conserved first and last residue. Each record gives: CDR3 length, V gene, CDR3 protein.

len: 13; v_gene: TRBV9; CDR3aa: CASSVEQSAEQYF
len: 13; v_gene: TRBV6-6; CDR3aa: CASSTASTVQAHF
len: 16; v_gene: TRBV4-2; CDR3aa: CASSQEAGGPGNEQFF
len: 12; v_gene: TRBV24-1; CDR3aa: CATSLGAGGYTF
len: 14; v_gene: TRBV5-5; CDR3aa: CASSLGQGDIEQFF
len: 12; v_gene: TRBV7-3; CDR3aa: CASSKGGNEQFF
len: 16; v_gene: TRBV7-2; CDR3aa: CASSLARWGLSYEQYF
len: 16; v_gene: TRBV2; CDR3aa: CASSPRRDRAGNTIYF
len: 19; v_gene: TRBV5-4; CDR3aa: CASSLQLEGGVANTGELFF
len: 14; v_gene: TRBV7-9; CDR3aa: CASSLGNGENTIYF
len: 13; v_gene: TRBV6-1; CDR3aa: CASSDITYNEQFF
len: 16; v_gene: TRBV7-6; CDR3aa: CASSPRLAVSSYEQYF
len: 13; v_gene: TRBV24-1; CDR3aa: CATRGPDLHEQYF
len: 14; v_gene: TRBV5-1; CDR3aa: CASSALTGSYEQYF
len: 15; v_gene: TRBV6-5; CDR3aa: CASSSTGVKAGEQYF
len: 16; v_gene: TRBV4-1; CDR3aa: CASSPGLAGGRSGQFF
len: 15; v_gene: TRBV13; CDR3aa: CASSLVAAKEETQYF
len: 14; v_gene: TRBV2; CDR3aa: CASSVTRGTDTQYF
len: 14; v_gene: TRBV27; CDR3aa: CASSLTSRTTEAFF
len: 18; v_gene: TRBV7-6; CDR3aa: CASSSSPTTSGTLREQYF
len: 15; v_gene: TRBV7-2; CDR3aa: CASSLQGGRPDTQYF
len: 12; v_gene: TRBV6-5; CDR3aa: CASSYRGGPQHF
len: 15; v_gene: TRBV15; CDR3aa: CATSRVSGTRETQYF
len: 16; v_gene: TRBV12-3/TRBV12-4; CDR3aa: CASRGTGYLAKNIQYF
len: 15; v_gene: TRBV6-1; CDR3aa: CASRSGTIYQETQYF
len: 19; v_gene: TRBV21-1; CDR3aa: CASSPGGLGTSGSTDTQYF
len: 13; v_gene: TRBV27; CDR3aa: CASRLAGAWEQYF
len: 10; v_gene: TRBV19; CDR3aa: CASKAAEQFF
len: 14; v_gene: TRBV4-2; CDR3aa: CASSRGPMNTEAFF
len: 15; v_gene: TRBV5-1; CDR3aa: CASSPSGTGTGELFF
len: 13; v_gene: TRBV7-9; CDR3aa: CASRMLGPDTQYF
len: 17; v_gene: TRBV7-9; CDR3aa: CASSNAMIAIPYNEQFF
len: 12; v_gene: TRBV5-1; CDR3aa: CASSWDNKGAFF
len: 12; v_gene: TRBV6-2/TRBV6-3; CDR3aa: CASRPGQYEQYF
len: 11; v_gene: TRBV29-1; CDR3aa: CSGAGGNEQFF
len: 15; v_gene: TRBV27; CDR3aa: CASRPRWGPQETQYF
len: 13; v_gene: TRBV11-3; CDR3aa: CASSTRTTGELFF
len: 17; v_gene: TRBV5-6; CDR3aa: CASSLALAGISADTQYF
len: 14; v_gene: TRBV4-2; CDR3aa: CASSHSPTYNEQFF
len: 16; v_gene: TRBV7-8; CDR3aa: CASSPLGGGSTDTQYF
len: 15; v_gene: TRBV10-3; CDR3aa: CAISVLDRVAGGYTF
len: 19; v_gene: TRBV5-6; CDR3aa: CASSVPVGQGPLTHQPQHF
len: 17; v_gene: TRBV2; CDR3aa: CASTNHLAVSGANVLTF
len: 14; v_gene: TRBV4-2; CDR3aa: CASSPTGGDETQYF